This is a list of T cell receptor beta chains from one sample in a study of T-cell reconstitution after alpha-beta-depleted transplantation in children. TCRdb redid the calling of the PCR reads with MiXCR, one entry per CDR3 protein. The table includes almost 500,000 distinct CDR3 sequences, about 11% detected once. Sequencing was performed on PBMCs, taken before TCRalphabeta/CD19-depleted stem cell transplant. All receptors derive from a child aged 2-9 years with inherited bone marrow failure, due to receive a stem cell transplant. The CDR3 runs from the conserved cysteine through the conserved F or W. A D gene is named only where the DNA matches it firmly. Where a row states a size, it is once, few, many or the class of an expanded clone; other rows omit it.

V: TRBV12-3/TRBV12-4; D: -; size: many; CDR3: CASSLGGGRTEAFF
V: TRBV5-1; D: -; size: many; CDR3: CASSLVDFTDTQYF
V: TRBV29-1; D: -; size: many; CDR3: CSVEPGGPTYGYTF
V: TRBV4-1; D: TRBD1; size: many; CDR3: CASREGPRDSKNIQYF
V: TRBV29-1; D: -; size: many; CDR3: CSVARSGALNTEAFF
V: TRBV27; D: TRBD2; size: many; CDR3: CASSLAPPEREDYEQYF
V: TRBV4-3; D: -; size: -; CDR3: CASSQDSSVLTF
V: TRBV5-1; D: -; size: many; CDR3: CASSSPWTDQETQYF
V: TRBV7-9; D: TRBD2; size: many; CDR3: CASSAGLAVYNEQFF
V: TRBV27; D: -; size: -; CDR3: CASSLSAHNEQFF
V: TRBV28; D: TRBD2; size: many; CDR3: CASSLGLAGSSGELFF
V: TRBV19; D: -; size: -; CDR3: CASSIASRSYNEQFF
V: TRBV20-1; D: TRBD2; size: few; CDR3: CSASGREGSYEQYF
V: TRBV5-1; D: -; size: many; CDR3: CASSLFGGGAYNEQFF
V: TRBV7-8; D: -; size: few; CDR3: CASSLRAGLSTDTQYF
V: TRBV24-1; D: -; size: many; CDR3: CAKEGGSGANVLTF
V: TRBV20-1; D: -; size: -; CDR3: CSARVSGTQYF
V: TRBV19; D: -; size: -; CDR3: CASNWGNIQYF
V: TRBV7-2; D: -; size: many; CDR3: CASTPYNEQFF
V: TRBV5-1; D: -; size: many; CDR3: CASSTGQMSSYNEQFF
V: TRBV16; D: -; size: many; CDR3: CASSLSPVSNQPQHF
V: TRBV5-1; D: TRBD1; size: -; CDR3: CASSLVGTGSWGANVLTF
V: TRBV5-1; D: -; size: many; CDR3: CASSPGDSDSNQPQHF
V: TRBV7-2; D: TRBD2; size: many; CDR3: CASSLDAGGFAPQYF